This TCR beta chain was documented in a study of T cells in Graves' hyperthyroidism and ophthalmopathy. The CDR3 consists of 17 residues. Germline CDR1 is MDHEN and CDR2 is SYDVKM. V trimming: 6 bases; J trimming: 1 base; junction bases outside the gene matches: 11. PBMCs were sourced from roughly 9.7 ml fresh peripheral blood. Amplified regions were TCR beta CDR3 sequences from RNA transcripts. A set of HTBI primers served as the primers for a first-round RT-PCR of the TCR CDR3. TCRdb analysed the multiplex PCR reads with MiXCR anew, one entry per CDR3 protein. This table holds approximately 400,000 distinct CDR3 sequences, around 25% found once.

This chain links TRBV28 with TRBJ1-5; TRBD1 aligns across 8 bases. The sequence came from a man between 50 and 59 years old with Graves' hyperthyroidism. Input material: blood. The chain's CDR3 is CASRPWIRQGSNQPQHF. The CDR3 DNA reads as TGTGCCAGCAGACCTTGGATCAGACAGGGGAGCAATCAGCCCCAGCATTTT.